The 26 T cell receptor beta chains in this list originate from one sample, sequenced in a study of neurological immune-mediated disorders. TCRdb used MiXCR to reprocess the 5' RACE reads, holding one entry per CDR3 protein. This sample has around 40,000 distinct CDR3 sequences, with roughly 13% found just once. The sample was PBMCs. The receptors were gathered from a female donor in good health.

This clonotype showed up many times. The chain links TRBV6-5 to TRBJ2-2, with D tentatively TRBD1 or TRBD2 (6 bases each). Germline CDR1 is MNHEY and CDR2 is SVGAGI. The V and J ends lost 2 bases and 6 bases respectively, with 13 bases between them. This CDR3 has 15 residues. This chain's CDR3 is CASSYVPGGAGELFF. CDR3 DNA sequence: TGTGCCAGCAGTTACGTACCCGGGGGCGCCGGGGAGCTGTTTTTT.

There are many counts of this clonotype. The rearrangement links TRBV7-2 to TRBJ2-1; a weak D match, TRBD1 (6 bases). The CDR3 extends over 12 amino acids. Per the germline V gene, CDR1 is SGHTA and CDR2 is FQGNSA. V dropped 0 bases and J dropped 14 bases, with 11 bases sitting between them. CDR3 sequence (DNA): TGTGCCAGCAGCTTAGCCTGGGGGCCGGAGTTCTTC. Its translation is CASSLAWGPEFF. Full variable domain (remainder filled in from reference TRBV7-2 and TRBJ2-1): GAGVSQSPSNKVTEKGKDVELRCDPISGHTALYWYRQSLGQGLEFLIYFQGNSAPDKSGLPSDRFSAERTGGSVSTLTIQRTQQEDSAVYLCASSLAWGPEFFGPGTRLTVL.

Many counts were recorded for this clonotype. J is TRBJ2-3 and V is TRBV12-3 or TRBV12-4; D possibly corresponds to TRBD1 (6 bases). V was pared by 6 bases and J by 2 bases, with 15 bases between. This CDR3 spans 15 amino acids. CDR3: CASSPDRPFTDTQYF. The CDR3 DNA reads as TGTGCCAGCAGCCCCGACAGGCCCTTCACAGATACGCAGTATTTT.

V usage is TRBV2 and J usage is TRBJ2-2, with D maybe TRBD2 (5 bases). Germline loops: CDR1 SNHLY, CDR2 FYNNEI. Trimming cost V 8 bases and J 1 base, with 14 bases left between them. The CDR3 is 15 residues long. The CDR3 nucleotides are TGTGCCAGCTACGTGGGGAGTATGAACACCGGGGAGCTGTTTTTT. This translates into CASYVGSMNTGELFF.

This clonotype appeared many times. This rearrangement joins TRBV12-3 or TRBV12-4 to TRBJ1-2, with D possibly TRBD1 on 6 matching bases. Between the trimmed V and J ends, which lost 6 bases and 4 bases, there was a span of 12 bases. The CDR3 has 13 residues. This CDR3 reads CASRRTDLYGYTF. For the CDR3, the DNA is TGTGCCAGCAGGCGGACAGACCTCTATGGCTACACCTTC.

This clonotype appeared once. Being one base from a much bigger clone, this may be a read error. CDR3 DNA sequence: TGCAGCTTTGTCCGGCAAAACACTGAAGCTTTCTTT. This gives the protein CSFVRQNTEAFF. This rearrangement joins TRBV29-1 to TRBJ1-1, with D unclear. In germline, CDR1 is SQVTM, CDR2 ANQGSEA. This CDR3 has 12 residues. V lost 8 bases and J 2 bases, leaving 12 bases between the germline ends.

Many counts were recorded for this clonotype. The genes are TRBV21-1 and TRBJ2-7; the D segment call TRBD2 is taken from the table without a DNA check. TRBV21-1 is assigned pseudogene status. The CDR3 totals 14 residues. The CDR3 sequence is CASSKGEGDYEQYF. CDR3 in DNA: TGTGCCAGCAGCAAAGGGGAGGGGGATTACGAGCAGTACTTC.

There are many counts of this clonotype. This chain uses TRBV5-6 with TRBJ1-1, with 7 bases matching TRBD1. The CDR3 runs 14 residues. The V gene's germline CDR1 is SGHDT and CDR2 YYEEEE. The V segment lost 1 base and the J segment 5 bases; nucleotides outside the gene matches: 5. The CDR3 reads CASSLTGVETEAFF. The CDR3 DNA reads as TGTGCCAGCAGCTTGACAGGGGTAGAGACTGAAGCTTTCTTT.

This CDR3 reads CASSLTTGLAGQRVGSYNEQFF. CDR3 DNA: TGTGCCAGCAGCCTAACAACGGGACTAGCGGGCCAGAGAGTGGGCTCCTACAATGAGCAGTTCTTC. V usage is TRBV7-2 and J usage is TRBJ2-1; 12 bases line up with TRBD2. V lost 5 bases to trimming and J lost 0 bases; unmatched junction nucleotides: 20. CDR3 length: 22 residues. The germline CDR1 and CDR2 sequences are SGHTA and FQGNSA.

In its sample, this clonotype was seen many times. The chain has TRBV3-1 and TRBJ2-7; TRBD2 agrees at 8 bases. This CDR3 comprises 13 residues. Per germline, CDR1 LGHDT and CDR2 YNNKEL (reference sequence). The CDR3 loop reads CAISAGGSYEQYF. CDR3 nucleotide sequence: TGTGCGATCTCGGCGGGGGGTTCCTACGAGCAGTACTTC.

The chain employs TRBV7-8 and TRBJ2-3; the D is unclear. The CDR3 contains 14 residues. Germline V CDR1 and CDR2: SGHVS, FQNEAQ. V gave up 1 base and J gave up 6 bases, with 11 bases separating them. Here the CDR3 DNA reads TGTGCCAGCAGCTTAGGCCCAACCGGGGATACGCAGTATTTT. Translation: CASSLGPTGDTQYF.

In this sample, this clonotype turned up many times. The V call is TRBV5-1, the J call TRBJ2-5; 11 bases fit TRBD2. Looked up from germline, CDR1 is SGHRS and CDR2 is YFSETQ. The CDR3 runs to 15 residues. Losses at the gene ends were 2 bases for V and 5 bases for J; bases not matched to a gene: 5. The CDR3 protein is CASSFVTSGAETQYF. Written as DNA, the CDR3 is TGCGCCAGCAGCTTCGTGACTAGCGGGGCGGAGACCCAGTACTTC.

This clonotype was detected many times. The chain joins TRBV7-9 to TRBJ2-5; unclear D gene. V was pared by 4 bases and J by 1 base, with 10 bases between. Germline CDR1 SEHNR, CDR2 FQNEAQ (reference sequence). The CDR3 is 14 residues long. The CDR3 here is CASSSRATQETQYF. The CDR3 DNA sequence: TGTGCCAGCAGCTCTCGGGCTACCCAAGAGACCCAGTACTTC.

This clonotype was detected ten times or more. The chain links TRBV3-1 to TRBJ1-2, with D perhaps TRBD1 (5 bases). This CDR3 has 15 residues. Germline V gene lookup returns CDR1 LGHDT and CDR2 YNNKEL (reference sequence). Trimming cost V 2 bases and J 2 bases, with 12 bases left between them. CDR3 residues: CASSQRAGTNYGYTF. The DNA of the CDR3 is TGTGCCAGCAGCCAAAGGGCAGGGACCAACTATGGCTACACCTTC. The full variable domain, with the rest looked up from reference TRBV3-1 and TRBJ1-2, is DTAVSQTPKYLVTQMGNDKSIKCEQNLGHDTMYWYKQDSKKFLKIMFSYNNKELIINETVPNRFSPKSPDKAHLNLHINSLELGDSAVYFCASSQRAGTNYGYTFGSGTRLTVV.

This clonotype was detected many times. The CDR3 coding sequence is TGTGCCAGCAGCGGACCCGGGACAGGGGGCAAGAAGACCCAGTACTTC. As protein: CASSGPGTGGKKTQYF. The rearrangement uses TRBV9 and TRBJ2-5, with 12 bases matching TRBD1. V trimming: 3 bases; J trimming: 6 bases; junction bases outside the gene matches: 9. Germline-derived CDR1 and CDR2 are SGDLS and YYNGEE. This CDR3 has 16 residues.

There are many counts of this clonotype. CDR3 protein: CASSFGQGNQPQHF. For the CDR3, the DNA is TGTGCCAGCAGCTTCGGACAGGGCAATCAGCCCCAGCATTTT. V is TRBV7-9 and J is TRBJ1-5; 7 bases align to TRBD1. CDR1 and CDR2 (germline): SEHNR, FQNEAQ (reference sequence). V lost 3 bases and J lost 2; bases outside the gene matches: 1. This CDR3 is 14 amino acids long. Variable domain in full (rest from reference TRBV7-9 and TRBJ1-5): DTGVSQNPRHKITKRGQNVTFRCDPISEHNRLYWYRQTLGQGPEFLTYFQNEAQLEKSRLLSDRFSAERPKGSFSTLEIQRTEQGDSAMYLCASSFGQGNQPQHFGDGTRLSIL.

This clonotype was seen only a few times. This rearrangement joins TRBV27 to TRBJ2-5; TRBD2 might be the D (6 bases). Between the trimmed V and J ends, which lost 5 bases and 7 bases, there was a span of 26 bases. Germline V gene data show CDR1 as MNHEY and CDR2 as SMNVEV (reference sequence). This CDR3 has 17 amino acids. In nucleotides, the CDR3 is TGTGCCAGCAGTATCACCCCCGGAGGGTCGGGAGTTGTGACCCAGTACTTC. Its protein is CASSITPGGSGVVTQYF.

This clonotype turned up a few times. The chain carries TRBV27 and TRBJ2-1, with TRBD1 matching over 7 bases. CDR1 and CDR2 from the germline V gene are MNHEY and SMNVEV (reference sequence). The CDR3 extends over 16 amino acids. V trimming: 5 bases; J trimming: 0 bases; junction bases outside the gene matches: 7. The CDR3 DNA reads TGTGCCAGCAGTCCTCGCAGGGGGTCCTCCTACAATGAGCAGTTCTTC. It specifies CASSPRRGSSYNEQFF.

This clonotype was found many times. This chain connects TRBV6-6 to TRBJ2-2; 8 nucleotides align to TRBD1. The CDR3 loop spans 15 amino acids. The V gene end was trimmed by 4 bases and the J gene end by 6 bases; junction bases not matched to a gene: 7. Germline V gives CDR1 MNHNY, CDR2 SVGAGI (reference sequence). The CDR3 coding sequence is TGTGCCAGCAGTTGGGGGACAGGACGGGCCGGGGAGCTGTTTTTT. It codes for CASSWGTGRAGELFF.

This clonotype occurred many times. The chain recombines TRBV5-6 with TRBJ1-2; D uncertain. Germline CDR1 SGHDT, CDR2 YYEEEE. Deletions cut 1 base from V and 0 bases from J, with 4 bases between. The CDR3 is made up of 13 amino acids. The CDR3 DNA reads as TGTGCCAGCAGCTTGAACACTAACTATGGCTACACCTTC. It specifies CASSLNTNYGYTF.

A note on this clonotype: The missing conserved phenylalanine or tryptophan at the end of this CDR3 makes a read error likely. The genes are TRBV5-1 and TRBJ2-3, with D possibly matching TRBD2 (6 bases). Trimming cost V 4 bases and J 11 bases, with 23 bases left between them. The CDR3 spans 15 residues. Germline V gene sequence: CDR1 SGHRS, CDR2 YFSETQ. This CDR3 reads CASSRSNTQGGVQYS. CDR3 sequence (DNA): TGCGCCAGCAGCCGCTCGAACACCCAGGGCGGGGTGCAGTATTCT.

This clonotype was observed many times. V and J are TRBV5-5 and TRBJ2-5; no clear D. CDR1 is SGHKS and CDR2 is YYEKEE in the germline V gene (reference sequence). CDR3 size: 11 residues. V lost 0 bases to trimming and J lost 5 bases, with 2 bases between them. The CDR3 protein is CASSLVETQYF. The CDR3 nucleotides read TGTGCCAGCAGCTTGGTGGAGACCCAGTACTTC.

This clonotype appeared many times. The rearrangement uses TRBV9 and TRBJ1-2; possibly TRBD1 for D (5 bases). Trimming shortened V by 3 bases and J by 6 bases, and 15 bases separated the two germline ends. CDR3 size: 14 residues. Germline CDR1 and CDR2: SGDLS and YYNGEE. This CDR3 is CASSALPGLDGYTF. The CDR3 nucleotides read TGTGCCAGCAGCGCACTACCAGGGCTGGATGGCTACACCTTC.

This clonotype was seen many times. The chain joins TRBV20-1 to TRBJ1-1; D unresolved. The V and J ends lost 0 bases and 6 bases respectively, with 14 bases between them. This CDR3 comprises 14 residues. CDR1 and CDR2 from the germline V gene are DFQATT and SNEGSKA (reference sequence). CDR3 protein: CSARDLGTGPEAFF. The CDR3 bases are TGCAGTGCTAGAGATCTTGGAACGGGCCCTGAAGCTTTCTTT.

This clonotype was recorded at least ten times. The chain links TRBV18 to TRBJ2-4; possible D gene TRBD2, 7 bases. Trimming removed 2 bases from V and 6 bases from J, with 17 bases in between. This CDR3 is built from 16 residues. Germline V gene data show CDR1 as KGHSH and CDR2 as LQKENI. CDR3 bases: TGTGCCAGCTCACCAGTGAAGGGGGGGCCGGGAAACATTCAGTACTTC. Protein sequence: CASSPVKGGPGNIQYF.

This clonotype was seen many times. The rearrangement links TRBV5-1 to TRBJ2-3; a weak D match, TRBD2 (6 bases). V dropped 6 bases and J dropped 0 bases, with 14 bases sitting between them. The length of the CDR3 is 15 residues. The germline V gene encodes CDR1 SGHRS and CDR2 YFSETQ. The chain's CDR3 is CASIDGGASTDTQYF. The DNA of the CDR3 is TGCGCCAGCATAGATGGCGGGGCTAGCACAGATACGCAGTATTTT.